A single sample is the source of the 25 T cell receptor beta chains below, sequenced in a study of blood T cell repertoires in COVID-19 (dated by TCRdb to the early 2020s). Library creation used the immunoSEQ multiplex PCR assay. TCRdb carries this immuneACCESS record with in-frame sequences only. Its versions omit some clonotypes, under half of them owing to an unresolved V gene in the studies checked, with the rest unexplained. For this sample the table gives 200,000 to 250,000 clones, of which about 88% were detected only once. The ten biggest clones cover about 4.5% of the sample. Sequenced sample: PBMCs or T cells enriched from blood (not recorded which). These TCRs come from a woman aged 25-40 years who had been exposed to COVID-19.

This clone came up once. The chain links TRBV30 to TRBJ2-3, with 8 bases lining up with TRBD2. Trimming cost V 4 bases and J 3 bases; bases outside gene matches: 9. The length of the CDR3 is 15 residues. CDR1 and CDR2 (germline): GTSNPN, SVGIG (reference sequence). CDR3 bases: TGTGCCTGGACCCAGAACGGGGGGGGTACAGATACGCAGTATTTT. It translates to CAWTQNGGGTDTQYF.

This rearrangement joins TRBV9 to TRBJ2-1; 12 nucleotides line up with TRBD2. Germline lookup yields CDR1 SGDLS and CDR2 YYNGEE. CDR3 size: 18 residues. The V segment lost 3 bases and the J segment 6 bases; nucleotides outside the gene matches: 13. DNA of the CDR3: TGTGCCAGCAGCGCCGAGACTAGCGGGAGCTTAGTAGGCAATGAGCAGTTCTTC. Amino acid sequence: CASSAETSGSLVGNEQFF.

The CDR3, as DNA: TGTGCCAGTAGTAGGTTCTCCCTAGCGGGGGTTGAGACCCAGTACTTC. Its protein is CASSRFSLAGVETQYF. This rearrangement joins TRBV19 to TRBJ2-5; 10 nucleotides agree with TRBD2. The CDR3 totals 16 residues. Trimming cost V 4 bases and J 5 bases; bases outside gene matches: 10. CDR1 LNHDA and CDR2 SQIVND come from the germline V gene (reference sequence).

The chain couples TRBV2 to TRBJ1-4; TRBD1 aligns across 7 bases. The germline CDR1 and CDR2 sequences are SNHLY and FYNNEI. Trimming took 10 bases from V and 2 from J; bases not matched to a gene: 10. This CDR3 has 15 residues. CDR3 sequence (DNA): TGTGCCACAAGGCCCACAGGGGTGACTAATGAAAAACTGTTTTTT. This sequence encodes CATRPTGVTNEKLFF.

The chain has TRBV5-1 and TRBJ1-2, with D tentatively TRBD1 (6 bases). Germline CDR1 is SGHRS and CDR2 is YFSETQ. This CDR3 spans 16 amino acids. V lost 0 bases and J 2 bases, leaving 14 bases between the germline ends. In nucleotides, the CDR3 is TGCGCCAGCAGCTTGGAGGGGGTCGGAGACAACTATGGCTACACCTTC. It yields the protein CASSLEGVGDNYGYTF.

The chain combines TRBV5-5 with TRBJ2-5; 10 bases are shared with TRBD1. With V trimmed by 0 bases and J by 5 bases, 1 base remained unmatched. CDR3 length: 14 amino acids. Germline CDR1 is SGHKS and CDR2 is YYEKEE (reference sequence). The CDR3: CASSLVGQGETQYF. CDR3 bases: TGTGCCAGCAGCTTGGTGGGACAGGGGGAGACCCAGTACTTC.

The chain uses TRBV5-1 and TRBJ2-2; 8 bases line up with TRBD1. J was trimmed by 5 bases and V by 1 base; bases with no gene match: 4. This CDR3 comprises 15 residues. CDR1 is SGHRS, CDR2 YFSETQ, per germline. CDR3 loop: CASSLFRGHTGELFF. Written as DNA, the CDR3 is TGCGCCAGCAGCTTGTTCAGGGGGCATACCGGGGAGCTGTTTTTT. Looking up the rest from reference TRBV5-1 and TRBJ2-2 gives the full variable domain: KAGVTQTPRYLIKTRGQQVTLSCSPISGHRSVSWYQQTPGQGLQFLFEYFSETQRNKGNFPGRFSGRQFSNSRSEMNVSTLELGDSALYLCASSLFRGHTGELFFGEGSRLTVL.

The V and J genes are TRBV3-1 (or the pseudogene TRBV3-2) and TRBJ2-1; TRBD2 might be the D (7 bases). CDR3 length equals 15 residues. The V and J ends lost 3 bases and 9 bases respectively, with 18 bases between them. CDR1 is LGHDT, CDR2 YNNKEL, per germline (reference sequence). CDR3: CASSQGGASLGEQFF. The CDR3 DNA reads as TGTGCCAGCAGCCAGGGGGGGGCTAGCTTGGGTGAGCAGTTCTTC.

The chain combines TRBV5-1 with TRBJ2-2; no firm D call. The CDR3 totals 18 residues. In germline, CDR1 is SGHRS, CDR2 YFSETQ. V lost 0 bases to trimming and J lost 4 bases, with 19 bases between them. CDR3 amino acids: CASSLELVTSPSTGELFF. CDR3 DNA sequence: TGCGCCAGCAGCTTGGAATTGGTCACTTCTCCTTCCACCGGGGAGCTGTTTTTT. Full variable domain (remainder filled in from reference TRBV5-1 and TRBJ2-2): KAGVTQTPRYLIKTRGQQVTLSCSPISGHRSVSWYQQTPGQGLQFLFEYFSETQRNKGNFPGRFSGRQFSNSRSEMNVSTLELGDSALYLCASSLELVTSPSTGELFFGEGSRLTVL.

The chain couples TRBV24-1 to TRBJ1-3; weak D call: TRBD1 (5 bases). The germline gives CDR1 KGHDR, CDR2 SFDVKD. This CDR3 has 18 residues. V was trimmed by 0 bases and J by 5 bases, leaving 19 bases between them. As DNA, the CDR3 is TGTGCCACCAGTGATTTGTGGCGGGGGGGGAAAAGGAGAAACACCATATATTTT. Translated, it gives CATSDLWRGGKRRNTIYF.

The chain carries TRBV2 and TRBJ1-2; 9 nucleotides align to TRBD1. The CDR3 has 16 residues. V was pared by 2 bases and J by 1 base, with 5 bases of the junction left unmatched. CDR1 and CDR2 from the germline V gene are SNHLY and FYNNEI. The CDR3 bases are TGTGCCAGCAGTGAATTGAAGGGACAGGGTAACTATGGCTACACCTTC. Translating it yields CASSELKGQGNYGYTF.

The chain has TRBV11-2 and TRBJ1-5; weak D call: TRBD1 (5 bases). Trimming left V 0 bases short and J 4 bases short, with 16 bases between. The CDR3 length is 17 residues. Germline loops: CDR1 SGHAT, CDR2 FQNNGV. The DNA for the CDR3 is TGTGCCAGCAGCTTAGATGGGGGGAGGGGTAATAATCAGCCCCAGCATTTT. Amino acids: CASSLDGGRGNNQPQHF. Variable domain in full (rest from reference TRBV11-2 and TRBJ1-5): EAGVAQSPRYKIIEKRQSVAFWCNPISGHATLYWYQQILGQGPKLLIQFQNNGVVDDSQLPKDRFSAERLKGVDSTLKIQPAKLEDSAVYLCASSLDGGRGNNQPQHFGDGTRLSIL.

The rearrangement uses TRBV19 and TRBJ2-7; D may be TRBD1 (5 bases). The germline V and J ends were trimmed by 1 base and 6 bases, with 10 bases remaining between them. The CDR3 sequence is 13 residues long. Germline V gene lookup returns CDR1 LNHDA and CDR2 SQIVND (reference sequence). DNA of the CDR3: TGTGCCAGTAGTATAGGACAGCCCGGCGAGCAGTACTTC. This translates into CASSIGQPGEQYF. Using reference TRBV19 and TRBJ2-7 for the parts outside the CDR3, the full variable domain is DGGITQSPKYLFRKEGQNVTLSCEQNLNHDAMYWYRQDPGQGLRLIYYSQIVNDFQKGDIAEGYSVSREKKESFPLTVTSAQKNPTAFYLCASSIGQPGEQYFGPGTRLTVT.

This clone occurred once. This chain joins TRBV27 and TRBJ1-6, with D unresolved. Looked up from germline, CDR1 is MNHEY and CDR2 is SMNVEV (reference sequence). The CDR3 is 16 amino acids. V was cut by 2 bases and J by 3 bases, with 11 bases left in between. The DNA for the CDR3 is TGTGCCAGCAGTTTAGAGCCAAACCTCTATAATTCACCCCTCCACTTT. Translating gives CASSLEPNLYNSPLHF.

The chain uses TRBV27 and TRBJ2-7; 9 bases map to TRBD1. The CDR3 consists of 14 residues. V was clipped by 3 bases and J by 6 bases; unmatched bases: 6. Germline CDR1 is MNHEY and CDR2 is SMNVEV (reference sequence). CDR3: CASSLEGQGAEQYF. As DNA, the CDR3 is TGTGCCAGCAGTTTGGAGGGACAGGGTGCCGAGCAGTACTTC.

The J gene is TRBJ2-7, the V gene TRBV10-2; tentative D call: TRBD2 (5 bases). CDR1 and CDR2 from the germline V gene are WSHSY and SAAADI. V was pared by 11 bases and J by 6 bases, with 23 bases between. This CDR3 region has 14 residues. The DNA of the CDR3 is TGCGCCGCTCGACGGCCGGGGAAAGAGGGCGAGCAGTACTTC. Translation: CAARRPGKEGEQYF.

This clone was seen a handful of times. The chain carries TRBV5-6 and TRBJ1-5; 10 bases map to TRBD1. The trim removed 4 bases at V and 5 bases at J, leaving 3 bases unmatched. The CDR3 extends over 14 amino acids. The V gene's germline CDR1 is SGHDT and CDR2 YYEEEE. CDR3 nucleotide sequence: TGTGCCAGCAGCCCCGGACAGGGGGATCAGCCCCAGCATTTT. It specifies CASSPGQGDQPQHF.

The rearrangement links TRBV6-6 to TRBJ1-1; tentatively, D is TRBD1 (6 bases). The CDR3 loop spans 13 amino acids. Germline CDR1 and CDR2: MNHNY and SVGAGI (reference sequence). The ends were cut back, 7 bases at V and 6 bases at J, with 15 bases in the middle. The CDR3 DNA reads as TGTGCCAGCAAGTCGACAGGTCTCGCTGAAGCTTTCTTT. Its translation: CASKSTGLAEAFF.

The chain links TRBV7-9 to TRBJ1-1; D is perhaps TRBD1 (5 bases). V gave up 1 base and J gave up 4 bases, with 10 bases separating them. The CDR3 loop spans 14 amino acids. From germline, CDR1 is SEHNR and CDR2 FQNEAQ (reference sequence). The CDR3 region is CASSLGIGGTEAFF. The CDR3 DNA follows: TGTGCCAGCAGCTTAGGAATCGGGGGCACTGAAGCTTTCTTT. Looking up the rest from reference TRBV7-9 and TRBJ1-1 gives the full variable domain: DTGVSQNPRHKITKRGQNVTFRCDPISEHNRLYWYRQTLGQGPEFLTYFQNEAQLEKSRLLSDRFSAERPKGSFSTLEIQRTEQGDSAMYLCASSLGIGGTEAFFGQGTRLTVV.

This chain connects TRBV5-4 to TRBJ1-2; a weak D match, TRBD1 (6 bases). V lost 2 bases and J lost 2, with 10 bases in between. The CDR3 is 14 amino acids. CDR1 is SGHNT and CDR2 is YYREEE in the germline V gene (reference sequence). The CDR3 protein is CASSLRTANYGYTF. The CDR3, as DNA: TGTGCCAGCAGCTTACGGACAGCGAACTATGGCTACACCTTC.

This chain links TRBV14 with TRBJ1-1; 9 bases align to TRBD1. The trim removed 5 bases at V and 2 bases at J, leaving 6 bases unmatched. There are 15 residues in the CDR3. Germline CDR1 and CDR2: SGHDN and FVKESK. CDR3 sequence reads: CASSEWTGVNTEAFF. As DNA, the CDR3 is TGTGCCAGCAGCGAATGGACAGGGGTTAACACTGAAGCTTTCTTT.

The chain recombines TRBV3-1 (or the pseudogene TRBV3-2) with TRBJ1-2; D is undetermined. Germline V gene lookup returns CDR1 LGHDT and CDR2 YNNKEL (reference sequence). V lost 4 bases, J lost 3 bases, and 18 bases lay in between. The CDR3 has 16 amino acids. The CDR3: CASSRTSSGEDYGYTF. In DNA form, the CDR3 reads TGTGCCAGCAGCCGCACGTCATCCGGGGAAGACTATGGCTACACCTTC.

This clone was counted a single time. The chain recombines TRBV5-4 with TRBJ2-7; possible D gene TRBD1, 5 bases. The CDR3 has 15 residues. The V end lost 0 bases, the J end lost 1 base, and 11 bases lay between the germline ends. CDR1 SGHNT and CDR2 YYREEE come from the germline V gene (reference sequence). Written as DNA, the CDR3 is TGTGCCAGCAGCTTGGGGGGCTTTGGGTCCTACGAGCAGTACTTC. Translation: CASSLGGFGSYEQYF.

The gene calls are TRBV2 and TRBJ1-1, with TRBD1 matching over 7 bases. The CDR3 is made up of 17 amino acids. In germline, CDR1 is SNHLY, CDR2 FYNNEI. Trimming cost V 0 bases and J 4 bases; bases outside gene matches: 11. The CDR3 protein is CASSEAKGAWGGTEAFF. CDR3 sequence (DNA): TGTGCCAGCAGTGAAGCTAAGGGGGCCTGGGGTGGCACTGAAGCTTTCTTT.

The CDR3 nucleotides are TGTGCCAGCAGCGTAGTTTCTGGACAGGGTGGAACCGGGGAGCTGTTTTTT. Encoded protein: CASSVVSGQGGTGELFF. This sequence joins TRBV9 and TRBJ2-2; 8 nucleotides match TRBD1. V lost 0 bases and J lost 5; bases outside the gene matches: 9. CDR3 size: 17 residues. Per the germline V gene, CDR1 is SGDLS and CDR2 is YYNGEE.